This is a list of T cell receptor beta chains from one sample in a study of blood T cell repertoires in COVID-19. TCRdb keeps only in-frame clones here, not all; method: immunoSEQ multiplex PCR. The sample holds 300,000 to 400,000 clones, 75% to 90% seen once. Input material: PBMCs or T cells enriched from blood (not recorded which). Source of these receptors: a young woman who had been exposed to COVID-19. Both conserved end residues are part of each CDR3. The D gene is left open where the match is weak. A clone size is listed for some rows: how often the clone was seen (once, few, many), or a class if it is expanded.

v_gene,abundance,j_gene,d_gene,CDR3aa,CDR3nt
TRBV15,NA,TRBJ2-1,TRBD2,CATSRSTSGGLQFF,TGTGCCACCAGCAGATCAACTAGCGGGGGGCTCCAGTTCTTC
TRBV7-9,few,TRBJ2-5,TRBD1,CASSLAGTGRVETQYF,TGTGCCAGCAGCTTAGCTGGGACAGGGAGGGTGGAGACCCAGTACTTC
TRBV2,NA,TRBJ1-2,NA,CASLYRVAGYGYTF,TGTGCCAGCCTATACAGGGTGGCGGGCTATGGCTACACCTTC
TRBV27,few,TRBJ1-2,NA,CASSFSAGANYGYTF,TGTGCCAGCAGTTTTTCTGCGGGAGCTAACTATGGCTACACCTTC
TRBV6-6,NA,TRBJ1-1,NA,CASSYAPGEGGEAFF,TGTGCCAGCAGTTACGCCCCGGGGGAAGGCGGTGAAGCTTTCTTT
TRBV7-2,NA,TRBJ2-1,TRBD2,CASSRTSGGSSSYNEQFF,TGTGCCAGCAGCCGGACTAGCGGGGGTTCCAGCTCCTACAATGAGCAGTTCTTC
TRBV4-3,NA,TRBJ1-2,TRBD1,CASSQEQGYYGYTF,TGCGCCAGCAGCCAAGAACAGGGGTACTATGGCTACACCTTC
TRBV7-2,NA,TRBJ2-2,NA,CASSPGGLTGELFF,TGTGCCAGCAGCCCGGGGGGCCTGACCGGGGAGCTGTTTTTT
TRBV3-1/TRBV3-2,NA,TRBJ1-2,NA,CASSQDSRVTSYGYTF,TGTGCCAGCAGCCAAGATTCACGGGTTACTAGCTATGGCTACACCTTC
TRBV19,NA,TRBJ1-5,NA,CASSPQAGSNQPQHF,TGTGCCAGTAGTCCACAGGCTGGGAGCAATCAGCCCCAGCATTTT
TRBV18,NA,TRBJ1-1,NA,CASSPPGGMDTEAFF,TGTGCCAGCTCACCACCGGGGGGGATGGACACTGAAGCTTTCTTT
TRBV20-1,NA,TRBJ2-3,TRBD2,CSASNKAGGIRDTQYF,TGCAGTGCTAGTAATAAAGCGGGGGGAATTCGAGATACGCAGTATTTT
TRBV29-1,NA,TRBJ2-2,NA,CSVEITGELFF,TGCAGCGTTGAAATAACCGGGGAGCTGTTTTTT
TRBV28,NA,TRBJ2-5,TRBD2,CASSFRSGVKYF,TGTGCCAGCAGTTTTAGAAGCGGGGTAAAGTACTTC
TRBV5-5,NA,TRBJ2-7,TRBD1,CASSQGRTGLSEQYF,TGTGCCAGCAGCCAAGGGAGGACAGGGTTGAGCGAGCAGTACTTC
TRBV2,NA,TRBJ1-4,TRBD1,CASSDGWSGGITNEKLFF,TGTGCCAGCAGTGATGGGTGGTCAGGGGGCATAACTAATGAAAAACTGTTTTTT
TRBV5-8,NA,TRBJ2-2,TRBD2,CASPIGGADTGELFF,TGTGCCAGCCCGATCGGGGGGGCCGACACCGGGGAGCTGTTTTTT
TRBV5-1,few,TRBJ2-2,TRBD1,CASSPDRGAGELFF,TGCGCCAGCAGCCCGGACAGGGGGGCCGGGGAGCTGTTTTTT
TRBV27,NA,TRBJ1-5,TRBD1,CASSLTGGVNQPQHF,TGTGCCAGCAGTCTGACAGGGGGCGTGAATCAGCCCCAGCATTTT
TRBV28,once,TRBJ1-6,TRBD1,CASSTGQGVSPLHF,TGTGCCAGCAGTACGGGACAGGGAGTTTCACCCCTCCACTTT
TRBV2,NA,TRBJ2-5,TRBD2,CASSEGQRGALERETQYF,TGTGCCAGCAGTGAAGGGCAGCGGGGGGCCCTAGAGCGGGAGACCCAGTACTTC
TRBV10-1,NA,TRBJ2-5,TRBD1,CASSTGTGEETQYF,TGCGCCAGCAGTACCGGGACAGGGGAAGAGACCCAGTACTTC
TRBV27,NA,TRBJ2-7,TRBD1,CASTFDRAAHEQYF,TGTGCCAGCACCTTTGACAGGGCGGCCCACGAGCAGTACTTC
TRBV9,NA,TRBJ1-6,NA,CASSAPPGGSPLHF,TGTGCCAGCAGCGCCCCCCCCGGGGGTTCACCCCTCCACTTT
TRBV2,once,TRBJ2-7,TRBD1,CASRGQGYPEQYF,TGTGCCAGCAGGGGACAGGGGTACCCCGAGCAGTACTTC
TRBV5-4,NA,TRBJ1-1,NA,CASTPAEVMNTEAFF,TGTGCCAGCACCCCGGCCGAGGTAATGAACACTGAAGCTTTCTTT
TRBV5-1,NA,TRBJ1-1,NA,CASRMSTGANTEAFF,TGCGCCAGCAGGATGTCAACCGGTGCGAACACTGAAGCTTTCTTT
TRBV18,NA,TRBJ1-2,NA,CASSPSTPGSQFYGYTF,TGTGCCAGCTCACCATCCACACCCGGGAGTCAGTTCTATGGCTACACCTTC
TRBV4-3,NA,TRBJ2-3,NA,CASSQGGDTQYF,TGCGCCAGCAGCCAGGGGGGAGATACGCAGTATTTT
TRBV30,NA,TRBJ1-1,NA,CAWSTGRAEAFF,TGTGCCTGGAGCACAGGGAGGGCTGAAGCTTTCTTT